The present entry profiles one TCR beta chain with its context. Its cognate antigen is unknown. These data are taken from a study of T-cell memory formation after mild COVID-19. Study-level background: TCR clustering was largely donor specific.

Study-wide findings and caveats: CD4+ bias marked clones expanding day 15 to 37, unlike balanced contracting clones. A subset of responding clones appeared in pre-infection memory, suggesting cross-reactive memory joined.

Researchers used 5'RACE with constant-segment primers to make TCR alpha and TCR beta cDNA libraries that carry sample barcodes and UMIs. TCRdb fed the 5' RACE reads into MiXCR, producing one record per CDR3 protein. The top ten clones hold roughly 23% of a sample with about 360,000 distinct CDR3 sequences, under 15% of them seen once. The sample comprised PBMCs or a T cell subset sorted from them (not recorded which). The receptor's source is a man aged 18-30 years who had mild COVID-19 (a few samples of this study predate the infection). Cell type and time point are not known.

The CDR3 DNA sequence: TGTGCCAGCAGTTACGCCAGGGGCTATGTTCGGGGCTACACCTTC. Encoded protein: CASSYARGYVRGYTF. The chain carries TRBV6-2 or TRBV6-3 and TRBJ1-2, with a weak D call TRBD1 (6 bases). Trimming cost V 2 bases and J 8 bases, with 18 bases left between them. The CDR3 is 15 residues long. Germline-derived CDR1 and CDR2 are MNHEY and SVGEGT.